Sequencing of this TCR beta chain was carried out in a study of T cells after posttransplantation cyclophosphamide (dated by TCRdb to about 2016). With regard to the full study: Using TRB sequencing, the study followed how the T cell repertoire reconstituted after myeloablative bone marrow transplantation in which posttransplantation cyclophosphamide served as GVHD prophylaxis. Antigen receptor sequencing was done on samples from a few dozen PTCy-treated patients and from some 15 related bone marrow donors of those patients. Blood from every one of the 30 to 40 PTCy patients who had 1-year posttransplant specimens underwent TRB sequencing. In 3 patients, TRB sequencing was also performed on up to about 3 more blood samples taken 2 to 5.2 years after transplant, and in 4 patients, pretransplant blood was also TRB-sequenced. Because TRA and TRB clonality correlated tightly in roughly ten samples, later TCR analyses were limited to TRB. Public TRB sequences were queried against a database of over 3,600 sequences associated with responses to pathogens, tumor antigens, self-antigens and alloantigens.

V is pruned by 7 bases and J by 2 bases, leaving 6 bases of the junction without a gene match. From the cysteine through the phenylalanine, the CDR3 covers 14 amino acids. The CDR3 DNA has 42 bases and is translated from base 1. Based on the germline V gene, the CDR1 and CDR2 sequences are SNHLY and FYNNEI. Overall results and qualifications from the work: Across a few dozen patients, TRB clonality was highly associated with recipient CMV seropositivity and CMV reactivation, and diversity in PTCy patients was similar to diversity in CNI/methotrexate controls. At 1-2 months, donor-recipient similarity was low but rose over the first year, and the later blood repertoires were often dominated by donor CD8+ memory clones. The TRB repertoires of T cells infiltrating skin or GI tract showed only limited overlap with the TRB repertoires of T cells in blood.

This clone appeared a single time. Its recognized antigen is unknown. The input lacks base qualities; no much larger clone sits a single base away. On the day of marrow donation, related bone marrow donors gave peripheral blood samples. Peripheral blood and bone marrow mononuclear cells were isolated by Ficoll-Hypaque density centrifugation and cryopreserved. CD4+ and CD8+ T cells, including naive and memory subsets, were sorted by FACS using a FACSAria II. Genomic DNA was used for TRB sequencing, which was performed with the immunoSEQ assay at survey resolution or with the hsTCRB kit. On the authors' methods: The immunoSEQ software handled initial read processing, and the LymphoSeq R package was used for repertoire analyses. For each TRB dataset, clonality was calculated as 1 minus normalized Shannon entropy, and the Gini coefficient was computed as well. Phenotypes of unsorted samples were inferred by mapping TRB sequences from sorted subsets of the recipient or donor onto unsorted samples of the same recipient. The table was pulled from immuneACCESS by TCRdb, which kept in-frame rearrangements only. Such tables lose some clones; where checked, under half of the loss comes from unresolved V genes, and the rest has no known cause. V, J and clone size are those of that table, while D and trimming were read from the DNA. For this sample the table gives about 18,000 clones, of which less than 90% were detected only once. More than 8% of the sample is taken by the ten largest.

The material sequenced was memory CD4+ T cells sorted from blood. This TCR derives from a man in his thirties or forties in good health and a related stem cell transplant donor. The rearranged segments are TRBV2 and TRBJ2-3, with 7 bases in between that match TRBD2. The DNA sequence is as follows: TGTGCCAGCACGACGGGAGGAAACACAGATACGCAGTATTTT. Its amino acids are CASTTGGNTDTQYF.